This T cell receptor beta chain was recorded in a study of Graves' ophthalmopathy and Graves' hyperthyroidism. Patients with other autoimmune diseases, uncontrolled infections, pregnancy or lactation were excluded. V lost 2 bases and J 5 bases, leaving 28 bases between the germline ends. CDR3 length equals 19 residues. CDR1 LGHDT and CDR2 YNNKEL come from the germline V gene (reference sequence). There are many counts of this clonotype. For repertoire sequencing, the TCR beta CDR3 regions were amplified from RNA transcripts. The first-round RT-PCR employed HTBI primers together with the Qiagen OneStep RT-PCR kit. A multiplex PCR was then performed as the second round. One entry per CDR3 protein results from TCRdb running MiXCR on the multiplex PCR reads. The profile shows about 390,000 distinct CDR3 sequences, 15% of them singletons.

The material sequenced was peripheral blood. This sequence was found in a woman between 18 and 30 years old with stable Graves' hyperthyroidism. This rearrangement joins TRBV3-1 to TRBJ2-7, with D possibly being TRBD1 (6 bases). The CDR3 DNA follows: TGTGCCAGCAGCCAAAAAGTTTTCACAAATAACCCGACAGGCAACGAGCAGTACTTC. Amino acid sequence: CASSQKVFTNNPTGNEQYF.